One sample yielded the 20 T cell receptor beta chains listed below, sequenced in a study of blood T cell repertoires in COVID-19. Measured with immunoSEQ multiplex PCR; TCRdb has only the in-frame clones, and not every one. The table has under 300,000 clones, approximately 90% seen once. Source material: peripheral blood. Every receptor here comes from a woman aged 40 to 55 who had recovered from COVID-19.

The chain couples TRBV10-1 to TRBJ2-7; 7 nucleotides line up with TRBD2. The CDR3 loop spans 11 amino acids. Unmatched junction bases numbered 6, after V lost 4 bases and J lost 12 bases. CDR1 and CDR2 from the germline V gene are WNHNN and SYGVQD (reference sequence). The CDR3 reads CASSGKGGPYV. In DNA form, the CDR3 reads TGCGCCAGCAGTGGAAAGGGAGGGCCGTACGTC.

This sequence joins TRBV13 and TRBJ2-1; 12 positions agree with TRBD2. The CDR3 has 18 amino acids. The germline V gene encodes CDR1 PRHDT and CDR2 FYEKMQ (reference sequence). V lost 5 bases and J lost 0; bases outside the gene matches: 8. CDR3 protein: CASSAEGLAGSSYNEQFF. The CDR3, as DNA: TGTGCCAGCAGCGCGGAGGGACTAGCGGGTAGCTCCTACAATGAGCAGTTCTTC.

This clone was detected a few times. The V gene is TRBV6-5, the J gene TRBJ1-1, with 8 bases identical to TRBD1. After removal of 4 bases from V and 4 bases from J, the junction contained 5 bases not matched to a gene. CDR1 MNHEY and CDR2 SVGAGI come from the germline V gene. CDR3 length equals 14 residues. The CDR3 DNA reads TGTGCCAGCAGTTCCACAGGGGGGGTCACTGAAGCTTTCTTT. Translation gives CASSSTGGVTEAFF.

J is TRBJ1-2 and V is TRBV29-1; 8 nucleotides line up with TRBD1. V trimming: 7 bases; J trimming: 6 bases; junction bases outside the gene matches: 7. CDR1 SQVTM and CDR2 ANQGSEA come from the germline V gene. The CDR3 contains 12 residues. CDR3 nucleotide sequence: TGCAGCGCACAGGGGGTCGGGGATGGCTACACCTTC. It is translated as CSAQGVGDGYTF.

This chain uses TRBV7-6 with TRBJ2-1; 11 nucleotides align to TRBD1. There are 17 residues in the CDR3. CDR1 and CDR2 from the germline V gene are SGHVS and FNYEAQ. V was pared by 5 bases and J by 0 bases, with 6 bases of the junction left unmatched. The CDR3 here is CASSVGQGANSYNEQFF. The CDR3 region has the DNA TGTGCCAGCAGCGTAGGACAGGGGGCCAACTCCTACAATGAGCAGTTCTTC.

The CDR3, as DNA: TGTGCCAGCAGTCCGGGGACAGGGGAGTACTTC. Translating it yields CASSPGTGEYF. The V call is TRBV27, the J call TRBJ2-7; 10 bases align to TRBD1. The V gene's germline CDR1 is MNHEY and CDR2 SMNVEV (reference sequence). J gave up 11 bases and V 5 bases, and 3 bases lay outside the gene matches. The CDR3 has 11 amino acids.

This chain connects TRBV5-4 to TRBJ1-2, with 8 bases matching TRBD1. There are 16 residues in the CDR3. V was pared by 0 bases and J by 7 bases, with 11 bases of the junction left unmatched. From germline, CDR1 is SGHNT and CDR2 YYREEE (reference sequence). The CDR3 sequence: CASSLVGAGGFGGYTF. As DNA, the CDR3 is TGTGCCAGCAGCTTGGTTGGGGCAGGGGGCTTTGGTGGCTACACCTTC.

The rearrangement links TRBV2 to TRBJ1-1; D uncertain. Germline V gene data show CDR1 as SNHLY and CDR2 as FYNNEI. Trimming stripped 3 bases from V and 2 bases from J, with 10 bases between. This CDR3 comprises 14 residues. CDR3 DNA sequence: TGTGCCAGCAGTGATCCAGGCCGCAACACTGAAGCTTTCTTT. Encoded protein: CASSDPGRNTEAFF.

The J gene is TRBJ2-7, the V gene TRBV9; 9 positions match TRBD2. V trimming: 4 bases; J trimming: 4 bases; junction bases outside the gene matches: 9. The CDR3 loop spans 15 amino acids. Germline CDR1 reads SGDLS; CDR2 reads YYNGEE. CDR3 coding DNA: TGTGCCAGCAGCCCCGGGGGTAGCGGGAGTTACGAGCAGTACTTC. Its protein is CASSPGGSGSYEQYF.

CDR3 region: CASSPGQGAEKLFF. In DNA form, the CDR3 reads TGTGCCAGCAGCCCAGGGCAGGGGGCCGAAAAACTGTTTTTT. The chain is built from TRBV3-1 (or the pseudogene TRBV3-2) and TRBJ1-4, with 8 bases aligning to TRBD1. This CDR3 comprises 14 residues. Germline CDR1 and CDR2: LGHDT and YNNKEL (reference sequence). The V gene end was trimmed by 4 bases and the J gene end by 8 bases; junction bases not matched to a gene: 6.

The chain combines TRBV30 with TRBJ2-1, with 12 bases identical to TRBD2. From germline, CDR1 is GTSNPN and CDR2 SVGIG (reference sequence). CDR3 size: 13 residues. V lost 0 bases, J lost 10 bases, and 1 base stayed unmatched. The CDR3 DNA reads as TGTGCCTGGAGTGTAGGGACTAGCGGGGAGCAGTTCTTC. Protein sequence: CAWSVGTSGEQFF.

The V and J genes are TRBV11-3 and TRBJ1-6; no reliable D call. V was shortened by 3 bases and J by 6 bases, with 3 bases between the two germline ends. The CDR3 extends over 12 amino acids. Germline V gives CDR1 SGHNT, CDR2 YENEEA. The CDR3 DNA is TGTGCCAGCAGCTTGAGTAATTCACCCCTCCACTTT. Protein sequence: CASSLSNSPLHF.

As DNA, the CDR3 is TGCGCCAGCAGCCAAGGTGTGGCTAGCGCGTACAATGAGCAGTTCTTC. It yields the protein CASSQGVASAYNEQFF. The gene calls are TRBV4-3 and TRBJ2-1, with a tentative D call TRBD2 (6 bases). CDR3 size: 16 residues. The germline CDR1 and CDR2 sequences are LGHNA and YSLEER. The V end lost 1 base, the J end lost 4 bases, and 14 bases lay between the germline ends.

The rearrangement links TRBV6-5 to TRBJ2-7, with TRBD2 identical over 9 bases. The length of the CDR3 is 14 residues. Per germline, CDR1 MNHEY and CDR2 SVGAGI. Germline trimming cut 5 bases from V and 2 bases from J; bases unmatched to any gene: 4. CDR3 sequence (DNA): TGTGCCAGCAGTAACCTAGCGGGGCCCTACGAGCAGTACTTC. Amino acids: CASSNLAGPYEQYF.

As to this clone: The sample has other DNA sequences that encode this CDR3 too. The CDR3 reads CASSLGTGGEKLFF. DNA for the CDR3: TGCGCCAGCAGCTTGGGGACGGGGGGTGAAAAACTGTTTTTT. The chain combines TRBV5-1 with TRBJ1-4; a weak D match, TRBD1 (5 bases). CDR3 length: 14 residues. Trimming removed 0 bases at V and 7 bases at J, with 10 bases between. Germline assignment: CDR1 SGHRS and CDR2 YFSETQ.

A single count supports this clone. The rearrangement uses TRBV7-2 and TRBJ2-1; maybe TRBD1 (6 bases). Germline V gene data show CDR1 as SGHTA and CDR2 as FQGNSA. Trimming took 5 bases from V and 6 from J, leaving 17 bases between them. The CDR3 totals 15 residues. The DNA for the CDR3 is TGTGCCAGCAGCCCCAGGGGCCCCAGCGGCAATGAGCAGTTCTTC. It specifies CASSPRGPSGNEQFF.

This clone turned up a few times. This rearrangement joins TRBV4-3 to TRBJ1-4; tentative D call: TRBD1 (5 bases). This CDR3 is 15 amino acids long. V lost 4 bases and J 3 bases, leaving 12 bases between the germline ends. In germline, CDR1 is LGHNA, CDR2 YSLEER. Written as DNA, the CDR3 is TGCGCCAGCAGCCCCTGGGGCAGGGCTAATGAAAAACTGTTTTTT. Protein sequence: CASSPWGRANEKLFF.

The rearrangement links TRBV15 to TRBJ1-2; the D is unclear. CDR1 is LNHNV, CDR2 YYDKDF, per germline (reference sequence). With 3 bases removed from V and 4 bases from J, the gap between germline ends came to 21 bases. The CDR3 length is 17 residues. CDR3 protein: CATSSPDAGSVGYGYTF. Here the CDR3 DNA reads TGTGCCACCAGCAGCCCCGACGCCGGGTCAGTAGGCTATGGCTACACCTTC.

The genes are TRBV4-2 and TRBJ2-7, with TRBD1 as a possible D gene (5 bases). V was shortened by 2 bases and J by 4 bases, with 12 bases between the two germline ends. The CDR3 is made up of 14 amino acids. The germline V gene encodes CDR1 LGHNA and CDR2 YNFKEQ. CDR3 nucleotides: TGTGCCAGCAGCCAACGCCAAGGGGCTTACGAGCAGTACTTC. It yields the protein CASSQRQGAYEQYF.

V usage is TRBV7-3 and J usage is TRBJ2-2, with D tentatively TRBD2 (5 bases). This CDR3 contains 16 residues. With 0 bases removed from V and 5 bases from J, the gap between germline ends came to 13 bases. CDR1 and CDR2 from the germline V gene are SGHTA and FQGTGA. The CDR3, as DNA: TGTGCCAGCAGCTTAACTAGTCGGGGAGAGACCGGGGAGCTGTTTTTT. Amino acids: CASSLTSRGETGELFF.